The 3 T cell receptor beta chains reported below all come from one sample, sequenced in a study of blood T cell dynamics during melanoma immunotherapy. TCRdb keeps only in-frame clones here, not all; method: immunoSEQ multiplex PCR. This table has some 870 clones, 55% to 75% appearing once. As to time point: week 3, after first cycle of checkpoint inhibitor. The source material was central memory CD8+ T cells from blood, sampled from a patient treated with checkpoint blockade. These receptors all come from a human donor with melanoma.

The chain couples TRBV6-5 to TRBJ2-3; D gene uncertain. The CDR3 is 14 residues long. Germline V CDR1 and CDR2: MNHEY, SVGAGI. Trimming removed 5 bases at V and 0 bases at J, with 9 bases between. The CDR3 bases are TGTGCCAGCAGTACACAAGCAAGCACAGATACGCAGTATTTT. This gives the protein CASSTQASTDTQYF.

This rearrangement joins TRBV5-6 to TRBJ1-5; tentatively, D is TRBD1 (6 bases). V dropped 0 bases and J dropped 4 bases, with 14 bases sitting between them. Germline loops: CDR1 SGHDT, CDR2 YYEEEE. The CDR3 sequence is 16 residues long. CDR3 in DNA: TGTGCCAGCAGCTTGGGTGGGGGCAGGGTAAATCAGCCCCAGCATTTT. Translating gives CASSLGGGRVNQPQHF.

This clone appeared a few times. The chain joins TRBV9 to TRBJ2-3; D not certain. Germline CDR1 is SGDLS and CDR2 is YYNGEE. V dropped 3 bases and J dropped 2 bases, with 19 bases sitting between them. This CDR3 is 17 amino acids long. The CDR3 nucleotides read TGTGCCAGCAGCGCCCGTCCCCGGGCTACCCTCACAGATACGCAGTATTTT. Translating gives CASSARPRATLTDTQYF.